This entry features one TCR beta chain sequence. Its specificity is unknown. The CDR3 totals 15 residues. CDR1 SGHVS and CDR2 FQNEAQ come from the germline V gene. TCRdb derives one entry per CDR3 protein from the 5' RACE reads, leaving out DNA. The sample data list roughly 350,000 distinct CDR3 sequences. This specimen comes from a study of T cells expressing NK-cell markers. Study context: The TCR beta repertoires originated in sorted CD3+CD56+NKG2C+, CD3+CD56+NKG2C- and CD3+CD56-NKG2C+ T cells. One of eight sequenced donors was HCMV-seronegative; the other seven were seropositive.

Study-level results: Whether expanded NKG2C-expressing T cell clones recognize HCMV is unknown. The contribution of dominant NKG2C+ clonotypes to CD8+ T cells in five to seven donors was roughly 1.0-7.5%.

The chain uses TRBV7-8 and TRBJ2-2; TCRdb lists TRBD2, though no DNA is available to test this call. Sequencing used blood T cells: a sorted CD56 or NKG2C T cell subset, CD4+ or CD8+ T cells, or bulk PBMC T cells (not recorded which). The sequence derives from a man between 18 and 69 years old in good health. CDR3 residues: CASSFSIGPTGELFF.